This T cell receptor (beta chain) was sequenced for a study of blood T cells in healthy people across ages. It was with a sample-barcoded 5' primer and a J-beta primer mix that a second PCR of roughly 7 to 12 cycles was run. TCRdb fed the 5' RACE reads into MiXCR, producing one record per CDR3 protein. Among about 970,000 distinct CDR3 sequences listed, 45% to 60% were seen once. V shed 3 bases and J shed 5 bases, with 17 bases lying between them. There are 15 residues in the CDR3. This clonotype was seen only once. This sequence was found in a woman in her fifties or sixties in good health. The chain is built from TRBV12-3 or TRBV12-4 and TRBJ2-7; possible D gene TRBD2, 6 bases. The specimen was blood. CDR3: CASSLEGPPFHEQYF. In DNA, the CDR3 is TGTGCCAGCAGTTTGGAGGGCCCCCCATTTCACGAGCAGTACTTC.